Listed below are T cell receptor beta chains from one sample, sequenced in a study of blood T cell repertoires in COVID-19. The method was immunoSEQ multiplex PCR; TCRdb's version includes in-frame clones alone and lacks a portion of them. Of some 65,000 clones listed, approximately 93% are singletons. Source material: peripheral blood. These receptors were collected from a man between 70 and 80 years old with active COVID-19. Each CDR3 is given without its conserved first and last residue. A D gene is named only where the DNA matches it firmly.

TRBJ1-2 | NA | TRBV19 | ASLTADYGYT
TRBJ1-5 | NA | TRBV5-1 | ASSPEGVQPQH
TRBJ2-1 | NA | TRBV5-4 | ASSISGSSYNEQF
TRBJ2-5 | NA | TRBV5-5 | ASSWTRQETQY
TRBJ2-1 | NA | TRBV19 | ASNPGTSYNEQF
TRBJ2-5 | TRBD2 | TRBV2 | ASSPRKRGGGETQY
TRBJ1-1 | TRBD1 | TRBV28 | ASSTPGTGILNTEAF
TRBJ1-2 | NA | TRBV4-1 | ASSQTLRDTGRYGYT
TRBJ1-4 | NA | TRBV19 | ASRQPQAREKLF
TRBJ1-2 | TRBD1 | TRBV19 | ASSQPGGGYGYT
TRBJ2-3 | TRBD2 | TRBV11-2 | ASSPERGATYTQY
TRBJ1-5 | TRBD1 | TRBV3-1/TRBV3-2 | ASSLWTGGRNQPQH
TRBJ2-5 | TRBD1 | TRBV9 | ASSVYTGQGGETQY
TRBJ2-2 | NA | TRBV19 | ASSTQGSVGELF
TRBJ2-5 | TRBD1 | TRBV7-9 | ASSPTGGWETQY
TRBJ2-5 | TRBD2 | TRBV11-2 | ASSYAGGGETQY
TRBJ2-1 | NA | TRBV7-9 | ASSLMLGGSYNEQF
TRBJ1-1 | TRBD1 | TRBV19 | ASSWTGETEAF
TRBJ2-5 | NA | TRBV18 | ASSPSAGAKTQY
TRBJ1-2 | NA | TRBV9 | ASSVDTVPSGGYT
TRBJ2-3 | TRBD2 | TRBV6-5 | ASKPTSGEDTQY
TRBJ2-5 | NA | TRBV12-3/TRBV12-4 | ASRGTSRETQY
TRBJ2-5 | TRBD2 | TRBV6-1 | ASSASIRLAGETQY
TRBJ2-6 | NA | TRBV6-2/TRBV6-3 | ASSYSSQEIFSGANVLT
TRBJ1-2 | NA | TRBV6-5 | ASNKQGGGGYGYT
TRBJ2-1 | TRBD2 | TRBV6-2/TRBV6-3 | ASSYMAGGNNEQF
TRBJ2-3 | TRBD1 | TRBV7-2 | ASSSQFRDRDYTQY
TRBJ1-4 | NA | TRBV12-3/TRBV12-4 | ASTRGFREKLF
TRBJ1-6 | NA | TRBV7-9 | ASSLGQNNSPLH
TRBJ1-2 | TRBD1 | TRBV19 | ASRPGQGTNYGYT
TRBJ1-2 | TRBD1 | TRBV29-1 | SVVGQGPYGYT
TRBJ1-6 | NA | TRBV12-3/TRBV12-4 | ASSRDFDSPLH
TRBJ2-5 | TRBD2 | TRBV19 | ASSTAGGPETQY
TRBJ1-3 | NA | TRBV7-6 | ASSLAQGTGNTIY
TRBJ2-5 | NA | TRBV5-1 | ASSGTLETQY
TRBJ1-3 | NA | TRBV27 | ASSSTSSGNTIY
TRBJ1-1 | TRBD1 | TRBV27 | ASNKPGTGNTEAF